The entry below gives a single T cell receptor beta chain sequence along with its context. The antigen is not known. This record belongs to a study of T cell responses to AZD1222 COVID-19 vaccine. CDR3 size: 14 residues. V was clipped by 1 base and J by 4 bases, with 10 bases between them. The germline CDR1 and CDR2 sequences are SNHLY and FYNNEI. This table comes from immunoSEQ multiplex PCR, and its TCRdb copy is limited to in-frame clones, with some not included. The data contain 95,000 to 120,000 clones, 70% to 90% of them singletons. Findings and limits, study-wide: With dominance at 160-218 and 743-854, vaccine-associated CD4 TCRs spanned spike.

The V and J genes are TRBV2 and TRBJ1-1, with D unresolved. The sample here was peripheral blood, taken on day 0 of AZD1222 vaccination. The receptor was derived from an adult in good health. The CDR3 reads CASSEDGVFTEAFF. The CDR3 nucleotides are TGTGCCAGCAGTGAAGATGGTGTGTTCACTGAAGCTTTCTTT.